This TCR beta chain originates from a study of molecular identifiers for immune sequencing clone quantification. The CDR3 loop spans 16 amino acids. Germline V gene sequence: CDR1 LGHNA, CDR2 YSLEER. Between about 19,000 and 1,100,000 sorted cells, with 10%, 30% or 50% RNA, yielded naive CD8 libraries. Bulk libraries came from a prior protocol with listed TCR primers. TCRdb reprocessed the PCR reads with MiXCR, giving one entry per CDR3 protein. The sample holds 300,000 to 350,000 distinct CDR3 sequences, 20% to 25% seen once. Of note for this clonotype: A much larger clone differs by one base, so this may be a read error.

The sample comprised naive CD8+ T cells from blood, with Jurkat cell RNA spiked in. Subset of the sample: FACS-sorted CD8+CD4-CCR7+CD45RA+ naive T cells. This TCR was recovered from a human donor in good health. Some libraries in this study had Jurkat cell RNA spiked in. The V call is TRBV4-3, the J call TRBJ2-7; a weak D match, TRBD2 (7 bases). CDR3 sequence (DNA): TGCACCAGCAGCCAAAGTCCCGGGGGAGGGGGCTACGAGCAGTACTTC. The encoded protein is CTSSQSPGGGGYEQYF.